One sample yielded the 7 T cell receptor beta chains listed below, sequenced in a study of regulatory T cells in long-lasting Graves disease. Time point noted: newly diagnosed GD, antithyroid drugs for less than 3 months. From RNA extracted from PBMCs, the TCR library was made. Construction of TCR beta libraries relied on iRepertoire HTBI primers and on Arm-PCR targeting CDR3 regions. MiXCR, applied by TCRdb to the multiplex PCR reads, yields one record per CDR3 protein. Here the sample spans roughly 530,000 distinct CDR3 sequences, about 16% being singletons. These data are also associated with another study on T cells in Graves' hyperthyroidism and ophthalmopathy.

Sequencing used peripheral blood mononuclear cells (PBMCs), obtained at new diagnosis, from a patient treated with antithyroid drugs. All receptors come from a woman aged 35-65 years with Graves disease.

V is TRBV2 and J is TRBJ1-2; 10 bases line up with TRBD1. The CDR3 spans 15 residues. Per germline, CDR1 SNHLY and CDR2 FYNNEI. Losses at the gene ends were 6 bases for V and 8 bases for J; bases not matched to a gene: 12. The CDR3 DNA is TGTGCCAGCAGCGCATACCGGACAGGGGGAAAAGGCTACACCTTC. This gives the protein CASSAYRTGGKGYTF.

There are many counts of this clonotype. The V and J genes are TRBV6-2 or TRBV6-3 and TRBJ1-1; possibly TRBD1 for D (5 bases). The CDR3 runs to 17 residues. The germline gives CDR1 MNHEY, CDR2 SVGEGT. Trimming took 5 bases from V and 6 from J, leaving 25 bases between them. CDR3 coding DNA: TGTGCCAGCAGTGAGAGTGGTGGGGCCCTGAGGTATGCTGAAGCTTTCTTT. Its protein is CASSESGGALRYAEAFF.

V is TRBV7-2 and J is TRBJ2-1, with D tentatively TRBD1 or TRBD2 (6 bases each). From germline, CDR1 is SGHTA and CDR2 FQGNSA. CDR3 length equals 12 residues. V lost 1 base, J lost 14 bases, and 12 bases lay in between. For the CDR3, the DNA is TGTGCCAGCAGCTTAGGGGGGGCCTCGAAGTTCTTC. It translates to CASSLGGASKFF. The full variable domain, with the rest looked up from reference TRBV7-2 and TRBJ2-1, is GAGVSQSPSNKVTEKGKDVELRCDPISGHTALYWYRQSLGQGLEFLIYFQGNSAPDKSGLPSDRFSAERTGGSVSTLTIQRTQQEDSAVYLCASSLGGASKFFGPGTRLTVL.

The gene calls are TRBV2 and TRBJ2-2; TRBD2 matches 14 bases. The V and J ends lost 5 bases and 3 bases, in that order; junction bases with no gene match: 5. Germline V gene sequence: CDR1 SNHLY, CDR2 FYNNEI. CDR3 length: 17 residues. The CDR3 DNA is TGTGCCAGCAGTAGGGGACTAGCGGGGGTCGACACCGGGGAGCTGTTTTTT. Encoded protein: CASSRGLAGVDTGELFF.

J is TRBJ2-2 and V is TRBV9; D is undetermined. Trimming left V 4 bases short and J 6 bases short, with 19 bases between. CDR3 length equals 16 residues. The germline CDR1 and CDR2 sequences are SGDLS and YYNGEE. The CDR3 here is CASSPQSLFLSGELFF. CDR3 in DNA: TGTGCCAGCAGCCCTCAAAGTTTGTTCCTCTCCGGGGAGCTGTTTTTT.

This clonotype turned up a few times. The chain links TRBV6-1 to TRBJ1-3, with D possibly TRBD1 on 6 matching bases. CDR1 and CDR2 from the germline V gene are MNHNS and SASEGT. This CDR3 is built from 14 residues. V was clipped by 8 bases and J by 0 bases, with 11 bases between them. In nucleotides, the CDR3 is TGTGCCAGCGTACAGGGAGACTCTGGAAACACCATATATTTT. It yields the protein CASVQGDSGNTIYF.

This clonotype has a count of ten or more. The chain uses TRBV7-9 and TRBJ2-5; D gene unclear. The CDR3 loop spans 12 amino acids. Per the germline V gene, CDR1 is SEHNR and CDR2 is FQNEAQ (reference sequence). The ends were cut back, 2 bases at V and 6 bases at J, with 7 bases in the middle. CDR3 coding DNA: TGTGCCAGCAGCTTACCGGAGCAGACCCAGTACTTC. Translated, it gives CASSLPEQTQYF.